A selection of T cell receptor beta chains follows, all from one sample in a study of identical twins. Using its own MiXCR run on the 5' RACE reads, TCRdb lists one record per CDR3 protein. The table lists hundreds of thousands of distinct CDR3 sequences, 6.1% of them singletons. The sample was naive T cells sorted from blood. These receptors originate from a man aged 18 to 29 in good health. Each CDR3 is given with its conserved first and last residue. The D gene is left open where the match is weak. The listing skips clone size in some rows; elsewhere it reads once, few, many or a size class.

>18|few|TRBD2|TRBJ2-1|TRBV11-2
CASSLPRLAGSSYNEQFF
TGTGCCAGCAGCTTACCCCGACTAGCGGGGAGCTCCTACAATGAGCAGTTCTTC
>14|many|TRBD1|TRBJ1-1|TRBV20-1
CSALRQGRGTEAFF
TGCAGTGCTCTACGACAGGGAAGGGGTACTGAAGCTTTCTTT
>14|many|-|TRBJ2-5|TRBV5-1
CASSLASDQETQYF
TGCGCCAGCAGCTTGGCTAGCGACCAAGAGACCCAGTACTTC
>14|many|TRBD1|TRBJ2-5|TRBV12-3/TRBV12-4
CASSHRDRGETQYF
TGTGCCAGCAGCCATAGAGACAGGGGAGAGACCCAGTACTTC
>14|-|-|TRBJ2-2|TRBV14
CASSPGHHTGELFF
TGTGCCAGCAGCCCGGGACATCACACCGGGGAGCTGTTTTTT
>17|few|TRBD2|TRBJ2-5|TRBV7-2
CASSLARSSGEGETQYF
TGTGCCAGCAGCTTAGCTAGGTCGAGCGGGGAGGGGGAGACCCAGTACTTC
>14|many|TRBD2|TRBJ2-1|TRBV20-1
CSARKAGVGREQFF
TGCAGTGCTAGAAAGGCGGGAGTGGGACGGGAGCAGTTCTTC
>14|few|-|TRBJ2-6|TRBV9
CASSVEPGANVLTF
TGTGCCAGCAGCGTAGAGCCGGGGGCCAACGTCCTGACTTTC
>17|many|-|TRBJ2-1|TRBV5-1
CASSFITPPSSYNEQFF
TGCGCCAGCAGCTTTATCACTCCTCCGAGCTCCTACAATGAGCAGTTCTTC
>17|many|TRBD1|TRBJ1-5|TRBV2
CASSVGDRASVNQPQHF
TGTGCCAGCAGTGTCGGGGACAGGGCGTCGGTCAATCAGCCCCAGCATTTT
>12|-|-|TRBJ2-3|TRBV10-3
CAISERGDTQYF
TGTGCCATCAGTGAGAGAGGTGATACGCAGTATTTT
>16|-|-|TRBJ2-7|TRBV4-2
CASSQDPYQTSYEQYF
TGTGCCAGCAGCCAAGATCCCTACCAAACCTCCTACGAGCAGTACTTC
>19|-|-|TRBJ2-1|TRBV7-3
CASSPQTPTRRASRNEQFF
TGTGCCAGCAGCCCCCAAACCCCGACTAGGAGGGCTTCTCGAAATGAGCAGTTCTTC
>16|few|-|TRBJ2-2|TRBV7-6
CASSLFPGSGTGELFF
TGTGCCAGCAGCTTATTCCCCGGGAGCGGAACCGGGGAGCTGTTTTTT
>18|few|TRBD2|TRBJ2-1|TRBV11-2
CASSLKALAGGSYNEQFF
TGTGCCAGCAGCTTAAAAGCACTAGCGGGAGGCTCCTACAATGAGCAGTTCTTC
>13|few|-|TRBJ2-5|TRBV3-1
CASSQDLKETQYF
TGTGCCAGCAGCCAAGACCTAAAAGAGACCCAGTACTTC
>14|-|-|TRBJ2-1|TRBV18
CASSPPQGHNEQFF
TGTGCCAGCTCACCACCGCAGGGACACAATGAGCAGTTCTTC
>13|-|-|TRBJ1-2|TRBV3-1
CASFGTSGYGYTF
TGTGCCAGCTTCGGGACAAGCGGCTATGGCTACACCTTC
>14|many|-|TRBJ2-5|TRBV27
CASSPGTVGETQYF
TGTGCCAGCAGTCCAGGGACGGTAGGAGAGACCCAGTACTTC
>12|-|-|TRBJ1-2|TRBV29-1
CSAERTDGGYTF
TGCAGCGCTGAGAGGACAGATGGTGGCTACACCTTC
>15|-|TRBD2|TRBJ2-1|TRBV13
CASSWGPSGQLEQFF
TGTGCCAGCAGCTGGGGCCCTAGCGGCCAACTTGAGCAGTTCTTC
>13|many|-|TRBJ1-1|TRBV29-1
CSVVPGMNTEAFF
TGCAGCGTTGTCCCAGGGATGAACACTGAAGCTTTCTTT
>11|many|-|TRBJ1-1|TRBV11-2
CASSFRDEAFF
TGTGCCAGCAGCTTTCGGGATGAAGCTTTCTTT
>12|many|-|TRBJ2-7|TRBV20-1
CSARGRVDEQYF
TGCAGTGCTAGGGGCAGGGTGGATGAGCAGTACTTC
>14|many|-|TRBJ2-3|TRBV10-3
CAISLGTQPDTQYF
TGTGCCATCAGCCTAGGGACCCAGCCAGATACGCAGTATTTT
>17|few|TRBD2|TRBJ2-2|TRBV20-1
CSARDHSGSRNTGELFF
TGCAGTGCTAGAGATCATAGCGGGAGCCGGAACACCGGGGAGCTGTTTTTT
>15|-|TRBD1|TRBJ2-2|TRBV28
CASSTPGQGGGELFF
TGTGCCAGCAGTACCCCAGGACAGGGCGGTGGGGAGCTGTTTTTT
>12|many|TRBD1|TRBJ1-1|TRBV5-1
CASSRQGSEAFF
TGCGCCAGCAGCCGACAGGGCAGTGAAGCTTTCTTT
>14|-|TRBD2|TRBJ2-7|TRBV29-1
CSVEGLAGIYEQYF
TGCAGCGTTGAAGGACTAGCGGGAATCTACGAGCAGTACTTC
>14|many|-|TRBJ2-1|TRBV5-1
CASSLVGDYNEQFF
TGTGCCAGCAGCTTAGTTGGCGACTACAATGAGCAGTTCTTC
>13|few|-|TRBJ2-3|TRBV5-1
CASSLVGQGEQYF
TGCGCCAGCAGCTTGGTGGGTCAAGGAGAGCAGTATTTT
>12|many|-|TRBJ2-1|TRBV27
CASSFVKDEQFF
TGTGCCAGCAGTTTTGTTAAGGATGAGCAGTTCTTC
>13|-|-|TRBJ2-4|TRBV20-1
CSARPPDQNIQYF
TGCAGTGCTAGACCCCCCGATCAAAACATTCAGTACTTC
>13|few|TRBD1|TRBJ2-1|TRBV20-1
CSAERQGYNEQFF
TGCAGTGCAGAGAGACAGGGCTACAATGAGCAGTTCTTC
>14|many|-|TRBJ1-5|TRBV12-3/TRBV12-4
CASSLIGGNQPQHF
TGTGCCAGCAGTTTAATCGGTGGCAATCAGCCCCAGCATTTT
>16|-|TRBD2|TRBJ2-5|TRBV27
CASRINSGRVQETQYF
TGTGCCAGCAGAATCAATAGCGGGAGAGTCCAAGAGACCCAGTACTTC
>14|many|TRBD1|TRBJ1-2|TRBV12-3/TRBV12-4
CASSLFNRGNGYTF
TGTGCCAGCAGTTTATTTAACAGGGGGAATGGCTACACCTTC
>14|-|-|TRBJ2-5|TRBV6-1
CASSRWGTQETQYF
TGTGCCAGCAGCCGGTGGGGGACCCAAGAGACCCAGTACTTC
>14|many|-|TRBJ2-1|TRBV12-3/TRBV12-4
CASSFTEAYNEQFF
TGTGCCAGCAGTTTTACCGAGGCCTACAATGAGCAGTTCTTC
>16|few|TRBD1|TRBJ2-2|TRBV24-1
CATSDPQGADTGELFF
TGTGCCACCAGTGATCCCCAGGGGGCTGACACCGGGGAGCTGTTTTTT
>14|few|-|TRBJ1-1|TRBV7-9
CASSLFGIETEAFF
TGTGCCAGCAGCTTATTTGGCATCGAGACTGAAGCTTTCTTT
>13|few|-|TRBJ1-5|TRBV20-1
CSASWGINQPQHF
TGCAGTGCTAGTTGGGGGATCAATCAGCCCCAGCATTTT
>15|-|TRBD1|TRBJ2-1|TRBV27
CASSFGTGHYNEQFF
TGTGCCAGCAGTTTTGGGACAGGGCATTACAATGAGCAGTTCTTC
>14|many|-|TRBJ2-7|TRBV30
CAWSNLRFSYEQYF
TGTGCCTGGAGTAATCTCCGGTTCTCCTACGAGCAGTACTTC
>15|-|-|TRBJ1-1|TRBV19
CASSITAGKNTEAFF
TGTGCCAGTAGTATAACGGCAGGGAAGAACACTGAAGCTTTCTTT
>17|-|TRBD2|TRBJ2-3|TRBV10-3
CAISERLAGPSTDTQYF
TGTGCCATCAGTGAGAGGTTAGCGGGACCTAGCACAGATACGCAGTATTTT
>15|many|-|TRBJ2-1|TRBV20-1
CSVRFPGPFADEQFF
TGCAGTGTTAGATTTCCGGGACCCTTCGCGGATGAGCAGTTCTTC
>18|-|TRBD2|TRBJ2-2|TRBV18
CASSPVLLERENTGELFF
TGTGCCAGCTCACCCGTTCTTTTGGAGCGGGAGAACACCGGGGAGCTGTTTTTT
>15|-|-|TRBJ2-5|TRBV18
CASSPSHIYQETQYF
TGTGCCAGCTCACCATCCCACATTTACCAAGAGACCCAGTACTTC